This T cell receptor beta chain was sequenced for a study of blood T cells in healthy people across ages. Overall study: With template switching, about one barcoded beta molecule was captured per two T cells. Findings of the study overall: A greater number of naive CD4+ cells and higher diversity distinguished long-lived donors from aged donors.

PCR was performed a second time for roughly 7 to 12 cycles using a sample-barcoded 5' primer and a J-beta primer mix. MiXCR was run by TCRdb on the 5' RACE reads, yielding one entry per CDR3 protein. The sample consists of 2 million or so distinct CDR3 sequences, about 49% of them appearing once. Those donating, healthy Caucasian individuals from Russia, were aged about 6 to 100. PBMCs numbering at least 6.5 million were isolated per sample. In its sample, this clonotype was seen many times. What it recognizes is unknown. Sequencing was done on a sample of blood. This TCR was recovered from a woman in her forties in good health.

The CDR3 sequence is CAISPGSQETQYF. CDR3 sequence (DNA): TGTGCCATCAGCCCCGGGTCCCAAGAGACCCAGTACTTC. The V and J genes are TRBV10-3 and TRBJ2-5, with D unclear. Trimming removed 6 bases from V and 1 base from J, with 9 bases in between. The CDR3 is made up of 13 amino acids. Germline-derived CDR1 and CDR2 are ENHRY and SYGVKD.